This T cell receptor (beta chain) emerged from a study of blood T cell repertoires in COVID-19. Sequencing was performed with immunoSEQ multiplex PCR; in TCRdb, only in-frame clones are kept and a portion is missing. The sample yields 70,000 to 90,000 clones, roughly 80% seen once. The length of the CDR3 is 13 residues. Trimming took off 6 bases at V and 4 bases at J, with 9 bases between the two ends. The V gene is TRBV12-3 or TRBV12-4, the J gene TRBJ2-2; D remains ambiguous. The source material was peripheral blood. The sequence was collected from a man aged 70-80 years with acute or convalescent COVID-19. Here the CDR3 DNA reads TGTGCCAGCAGGCCGGTGGTCACCGGGGAGCTGTTTTTT. It yields the protein CASRPVVTGELFF.